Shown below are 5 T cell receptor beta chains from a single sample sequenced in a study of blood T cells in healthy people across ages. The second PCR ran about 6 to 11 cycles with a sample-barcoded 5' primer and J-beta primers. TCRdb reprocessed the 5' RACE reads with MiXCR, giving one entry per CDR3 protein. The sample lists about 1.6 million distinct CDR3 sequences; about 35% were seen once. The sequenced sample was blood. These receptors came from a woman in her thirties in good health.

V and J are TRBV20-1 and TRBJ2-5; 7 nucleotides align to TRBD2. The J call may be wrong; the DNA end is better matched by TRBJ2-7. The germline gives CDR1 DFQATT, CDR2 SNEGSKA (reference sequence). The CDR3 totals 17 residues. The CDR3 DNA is TGCAGTGCTCCGGATCCGGCCGGGGCTAGCGGCTCCTACGAGCAGTACTTC. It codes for CSAPDPAGASGSYEQYF.

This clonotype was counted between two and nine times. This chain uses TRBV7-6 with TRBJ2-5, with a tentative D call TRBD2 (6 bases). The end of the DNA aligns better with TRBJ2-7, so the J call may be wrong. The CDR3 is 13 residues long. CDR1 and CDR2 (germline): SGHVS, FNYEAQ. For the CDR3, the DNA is TGTGCCAGCAGCCTCGGATCAGCGGGCGAGCAGTACTTC. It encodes CASSLGSAGEQYF.

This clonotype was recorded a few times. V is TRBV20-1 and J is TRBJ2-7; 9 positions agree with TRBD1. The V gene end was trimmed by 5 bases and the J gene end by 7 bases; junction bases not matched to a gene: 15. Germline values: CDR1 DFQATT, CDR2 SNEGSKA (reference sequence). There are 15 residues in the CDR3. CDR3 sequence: CSAAGQGTVLLEQYF. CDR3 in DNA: TGCAGTGCTGCGGGACAGGGAACGGTTTTATTGGAGCAGTACTTC.

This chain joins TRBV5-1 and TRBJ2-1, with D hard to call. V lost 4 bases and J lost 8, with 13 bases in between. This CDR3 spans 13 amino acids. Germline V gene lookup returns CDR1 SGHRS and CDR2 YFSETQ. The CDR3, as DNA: TGCGCCAGCAGCCCCCACGCCGGCTATGAGCAGTTCTTC. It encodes CASSPHAGYEQFF.

The CDR3: CASSFSPDPASGGEYEQFF. CDR3 DNA sequence: TGTGCCAGCAGCTTTAGTCCCGACCCCGCTAGCGGGGGGGAATATGAGCAGTTCTTC. The chain is built from TRBV7-6 and TRBJ2-1, with 12 nucleotides matching TRBD2. Per the germline V gene, CDR1 is SGHVS and CDR2 is FNYEAQ. This CDR3 region has 19 residues. V was clipped by 3 bases and J by 8 bases; unmatched bases: 17.